These 15 T cell receptor beta chains came from one sample sequenced in a study of cytomegalovirus exposure and HLA in healthy donors. 60 Vbeta and 13 Jbeta primers were used in PCR. Measured with immunoSEQ multiplex PCR; TCRdb has only the in-frame clones, and not every one. Of under 200,000 clones in the sample, around three quarters are singletons; the top ten hold approximately 2%. Sequencing used PBMCs. These receptors were taken from a woman younger than 45 in good health and CMV-seropositive.

A few counts support this clone. CDR3 coding DNA: TGTGCCAGCAATGGGGTGGAGGGAACCGGGGAGCTGTTTTTT. This gives the protein CASNGVEGTGELFF. V is TRBV2 and J is TRBJ2-2, with a weak D call TRBD2 (6 bases). CDR1 is SNHLY and CDR2 is FYNNEI in the germline V gene. The CDR3 sequence is 14 residues long. V was pared by 7 bases and J by 5 bases, with 14 bases between.

The chain couples TRBV19 to TRBJ1-4; 9 bases fit TRBD1. CDR1 is LNHDA and CDR2 is SQIVND in the germline V gene (reference sequence). The CDR3 loop spans 14 amino acids. After removal of 5 bases from V and 8 bases from J, the junction contained 6 bases not matched to a gene. Here the CDR3 reads CASSSGQGGEKLFF. CDR3 sequence (DNA): TGTGCCAGTAGTTCGGGACAGGGTGGGGAAAAACTGTTTTTT.

This clone has a handful of counts. This chain joins TRBV6-4 and TRBJ2-6, with D unclear. The CDR3 consists of 16 residues. The V end lost 3 bases, the J end lost 3 bases, and 12 bases lay between the germline ends. CDR1 MRHNA and CDR2 SNTAGT come from the germline V gene. In DNA form, the CDR3 reads TGTGCCAGCAGTGAGCGACTTACCAGTGGGGCCAACGTCCTGACTTTC. This sequence encodes CASSERLTSGANVLTF.

The genes are TRBV23-1 and TRBJ1-6, with D possibly TRBD1 on 5 matching bases. TRBV23-1 is an ORF; its function is uncertain. The CDR3 is 16 amino acids. Trimming pared 0 bases from V and 7 bases from J, leaving 13 bases between. CDR3 coding DNA: TGCGCCAGCAGTCAATCGGGCAGGGCATGGAATTCACCCCTCCACTTT. It codes for CASSQSGRAWNSPLHF.

There are a few counts of this clone. This chain joins TRBV30 and TRBJ1-1; D is uncertain. Germline V gene data show CDR1 as GTSNPN and CDR2 as SVGIG (reference sequence). The CDR3 loop spans 14 amino acids. Trimming cost V 0 bases and J 0 bases, with 8 bases left between them. The CDR3 is CAWSVTPMNTEAFF. In DNA, the CDR3 is TGTGCCTGGAGTGTAACGCCTATGAACACTGAAGCTTTCTTT.

This chain joins TRBV5-4 and TRBJ2-5, with D perhaps matching TRBD2 (5 bases). CDR1 is SGHNT and CDR2 is YYREEE in the germline V gene (reference sequence). The CDR3 is 14 residues long. The V and J ends lost 4 bases and 1 base respectively, with 11 bases between them. In nucleotides, the CDR3 is TGTGCCAGCAGCCCCCGGACTGGCCAAGAGACCCAGTACTTC. This gives the protein CASSPRTGQETQYF.

The CDR3 coding sequence is TGCGCCAGCAGCACGGGGAGGGCCGGAGAAACGGAGACCCAGTACTTC. This sequence encodes CASSTGRAGETETQYF. The chain uses TRBV5-1 and TRBJ2-5, with 7 bases identical to TRBD2. Germline V CDR1 and CDR2: SGHRS, YFSETQ. The CDR3 runs 16 residues. Losses at the gene ends were 4 bases for V and 5 bases for J; bases not matched to a gene: 14.

The J gene is TRBJ1-1, the V gene TRBV18; 9 nucleotides line up with TRBD1. This CDR3 region has 15 residues. V was pared by 5 bases and J by 1 base, with 5 bases of the junction left unmatched. Germline V gene lookup returns CDR1 KGHSH and CDR2 LQKENI. The CDR3 DNA reads as TGTGCCAGCTCATGGACAGGGGAGTCGAACACTGAAGCTTTCTTT. As protein: CASSWTGESNTEAFF.

This chain uses TRBV14 with TRBJ1-4; D is perhaps TRBD1 (6 bases). The V end lost 4 bases, the J end lost 8 bases, and 8 bases lay between the germline ends. CDR1 and CDR2 from the germline V gene are SGHDN and FVKESK. CDR3 length: 12 amino acids. The CDR3 nucleotides are TGTGCCAGCAGCCGTACAGGGGAAAAACTGTTTTTT. Translated: CASSRTGEKLFF.

This clone was detected a few times. J is TRBJ2-2 and V is TRBV4-3; 8 bases line up with TRBD2. CDR3 length: 20 residues. Germline-derived CDR1 and CDR2 are LGHNA and YSLEER. Germline trimming cut 0 bases from V and 0 bases from J; bases unmatched to any gene: 12. CDR3 nucleotide sequence: TGCGCCAGCAGCCAAGATTTCCCGGCCAGCGGGAGTGCGAACACCGGGGAGCTGTTTTTT. Protein: CASSQDFPASGSANTGELFF.

This chain uses TRBV9 with TRBJ2-3; 7 bases fit TRBD2. V was clipped by 4 bases and J by 4 bases; unmatched bases: 12. The CDR3 is 16 amino acids. The germline CDR1 and CDR2 sequences are SGDLS and YYNGEE. CDR3 protein: CASSQSGMSLPDTQYF. CDR3 in DNA: TGTGCCAGCAGCCAGAGCGGGATGTCCCTCCCAGATACGCAGTATTTT. The whole variable domain, filled in from reference TRBV9 and TRBJ2-3, reads DSGVTQTPKHLITATGQRVTLRCSPRSGDLSVYWYQQSLDQGLQFLIQYYNGEERAKGNILERFSAQQFPDLHSELNLSSLELGDSALYFCASSQSGMSLPDTQYFGPGTRLTVL.

The V and J genes are TRBV5-1 and TRBJ2-5; perhaps TRBD2 as D (6 bases). The ends were cut back, 4 bases at V and 4 bases at J, with 23 bases in the middle. The CDR3 spans 17 residues. The germline V gene has CDR1 SGHRS and CDR2 YFSETQ. The CDR3 DNA follows: TGCGCCAGCAGCCTTAATCCTGGGCGGGGATATAGAGAGACCCAGTACTTC. It codes for CASSLNPGRGYRETQYF.

The chain has TRBV7-2 and TRBJ1-2; D gene unclear. Trimming stripped 0 bases from V and 0 bases from J, with 17 bases between. The CDR3 has 18 residues. CDR1 and CDR2 from the germline V gene are SGHTA and FQGNSA. In DNA form, the CDR3 reads TGTGCCAGCAGCTTAGCGAGGGCGAAGAGGCCGACTAACTATGGCTACACCTTC. Translation gives CASSLARAKRPTNYGYTF.

V and J are TRBV2 and TRBJ1-1; 8 bases map to TRBD1. This CDR3 region has 13 residues. From germline, CDR1 is SNHLY and CDR2 FYNNEI. V trimming: 6 bases; J trimming: 4 bases; junction bases outside the gene matches: 4. The CDR3 spells CASSGQGGTEAFF. As DNA, the CDR3 is TGTGCCAGCAGCGGACAGGGTGGCACTGAAGCTTTCTTT.

This chain links TRBV6-1 with TRBJ1-3, with unresolved D. The germline gives CDR1 MNHNS, CDR2 SASEGT. This CDR3 has 15 residues. Trimming removed 0 bases at V and 0 bases at J, with 6 bases between. The CDR3 bases are TGTGCCAGCAGTGAAGCAGCATACTCTGGAAACACCATATATTTT. Residues: CASSEAAYSGNTIYF.